This entry lists 32 T cell receptor beta chains sequenced from one sample in a study of cytomegalovirus exposure and HLA in healthy donors (dated by TCRdb to the late 2010s). Library construction relied on the immunoSEQ multiplex PCR assay. A mixture of 60 forward primers for TCR Vbeta segments and 13 reverse primers for TCR Jbeta segments was used in the multiplex PCR. What TCRdb holds here is the immuneACCESS table cut down to in-frame rearrangements. Part of the clones is not present; checked against another copy, under half of the missing clones reflect an unresolved V gene, and the others are unexplained. This sample gives roughly 98,000 clones in total; about three quarters of them show up just once. The top ten constitute more than 1.4% of the sample. Sequencing was carried out using PBMCs. The receptors were sampled from a man between 40 and 49 years old in good health and CMV-seronegative.

This sequence joins TRBV7-2 and TRBJ1-4; 7 bases map to TRBD1. V was pared by 5 bases and J by 8 bases, with 11 bases of the junction left unmatched. CDR1 and CDR2 (germline): SGHTA, FQGNSA. The CDR3 loop spans 15 amino acids. The CDR3 reads CASSPRDSLQEKLFF. The CDR3 nucleotides read TGTGCCAGCAGCCCCCGGGACAGCCTTCAGGAAAAACTGTTTTTT.

The rearrangement links TRBV7-9 to TRBJ1-2; a possible D gene is TRBD1 (5 bases). Germline V lookup: CDR1 SEHNR, CDR2 FQNEAQ (reference sequence). V was shortened by 6 bases and J by 8 bases, with 22 bases between the two germline ends. The CDR3 is 15 residues long. The CDR3 DNA is TGTGCCAGCAGTTCTCGCCAGGGACTCTCGCCCGGCTACACCTTC. Its translation is CASSSRQGLSPGYTF.

This clone occurred a few times. This rearrangement joins TRBV5-5 to TRBJ2-7; the match to TRBD2 covers 7 bases. The CDR3 covers 15 residues. Germline CDR1 SGHKS, CDR2 YYEKEE (reference sequence). V gave up 3 bases and J gave up 5 bases; unmatched junction bases: 11. CDR3 in amino acids: CASSSGGLRRHEQYF. In nucleotides, the CDR3 is TGTGCCAGCAGCTCGGGGGGACTCCGGAGGCACGAGCAGTACTTC.

The chain's CDR3 is CASSLDTGALTWDTQYF. CDR3 nucleotide sequence: TGCGCCAGCAGCTTGGATACAGGCGCCTTAACGTGGGATACGCAGTATTTT. The V gene is TRBV5-1, the J gene TRBJ2-3; a weak D match, TRBD1 (5 bases). Trimming removed 0 bases at V and 6 bases at J, with 20 bases between. CDR3 length: 17 residues. Germline CDR1 and CDR2: SGHRS and YFSETQ. The whole variable domain, remainder taken from reference TRBV5-1 and TRBJ2-3, is KAGVTQTPRYLIKTRGQQVTLSCSPISGHRSVSWYQQTPGQGLQFLFEYFSETQRNKGNFPGRFSGRQFSNSRSEMNVSTLELGDSALYLCASSLDTGALTWDTQYFGPGTRLTVL.

The rearrangement uses TRBV18 and TRBJ2-5, with 9 nucleotides matching TRBD1. CDR3 length equals 14 residues. Germline CDR1 is KGHSH and CDR2 is LQKENI. V shed 3 bases, J shed 6 bases, and the junction held 5 bases outside the gene matches. Here the CDR3 reads CASSPGQGTQTQYF. Written as DNA, the CDR3 is TGTGCCAGCTCACCGGGACAGGGCACACAGACCCAGTACTTC.

In this sample, this clone turned up a few times. The rearrangement links TRBV5-4 to TRBJ2-6; no clear D. This CDR3 region has 16 residues. Looked up from germline, CDR1 is SGHNT and CDR2 is YYREEE (reference sequence). Trimming shortened V by 4 bases and J by 2 bases, and 13 bases separated the two germline ends. CDR3 in amino acids: CASSVLPVAGANVLTF. CDR3 nucleotide sequence: TGTGCCAGCAGCGTGCTACCCGTTGCTGGGGCCAACGTCCTGACTTTC.

This clone was detected once. The V call is TRBV13, the J call TRBJ1-6; D is perhaps TRBD1 (6 bases). V was cut by 8 bases and J by 9 bases, with 17 bases left in between. CDR3 size: 14 residues. CDR1 and CDR2 from the germline V gene are PRHDT and FYEKMQ (reference sequence). This CDR3 is CASHRGSGVSPLHF. Written as DNA, the CDR3 is TGTGCCAGCCACCGCGGGTCAGGGGTTTCACCCCTCCACTTT.

This clone was recorded only once. CDR3 sequence: CASSKQGGNQPQHF. The CDR3 nucleotides read TGTGCCAGCAGTAAACAGGGAGGCAATCAGCCCCAGCATTTT. This chain connects TRBV6-1 to TRBJ1-5, with a possible D match to TRBD1 (6 bases). Germline V gene sequence: CDR1 MNHNS, CDR2 SASEGT. This CDR3 region has 14 residues. Trimming shortened V by 5 bases and J by 2 bases, and 10 bases separated the two germline ends.

The chain is built from TRBV5-5 and TRBJ1-5; TRBD1 aligns across 9 bases. CDR3 length: 14 residues. V shed 2 bases, J shed 5 bases, and the junction held 2 bases outside the gene matches. Per the germline V gene, CDR1 is SGHKS and CDR2 is YYEKEE (reference sequence). The CDR3 sequence: CASSFWDRDQPQHF. Written as DNA, the CDR3 is TGTGCCAGCAGCTTTTGGGACAGGGATCAGCCCCAGCATTTT.

V gene TRBV27 combines with J gene TRBJ1-1, with D unresolved. CDR1 MNHEY and CDR2 SMNVEV come from the germline V gene (reference sequence). V was cut by 3 bases and J by 1 base, with 9 bases left in between. CDR3 length: 14 residues. The CDR3 spells CASSFQLQNTEAFF. The CDR3 DNA reads TGTGCCAGCAGTTTTCAGTTGCAGAACACTGAAGCTTTCTTT.

In this sample, this clone turned up once. The chain uses TRBV4-3 and TRBJ1-6, with a tentative D call TRBD1 (5 bases). Trimming removed 1 base at V and 6 bases at J, with 16 bases between. The CDR3 length is 17 residues. Germline V CDR1 and CDR2: LGHNA, YSLEER. In nucleotides, the CDR3 is TGCGCCAGCAGCCAAGTATGGCAGGGAACGGGTAATTCACCCCTCCACTTT. Protein: CASSQVWQGTGNSPLHF.

The chain employs TRBV19 and TRBJ2-7; maybe TRBD1 (5 bases). V lost 5 bases to trimming and J lost 3 bases, with 11 bases between them. The CDR3 covers 13 residues. Germline V gene lookup returns CDR1 LNHDA and CDR2 SQIVND (reference sequence). This CDR3 reads CASSSETVYEQYF. DNA of the CDR3: TGTGCCAGTAGTTCAGAGACAGTCTACGAGCAGTACTTC.

CDR3 sequence reads: CASSLGDRVLNTQYF. The CDR3 DNA follows: TGCGCCAGCAGTTTAGGGGACAGGGTGTTGAATACGCAGTATTTT. This chain connects TRBV5-1 to TRBJ2-3, with 9 nucleotides matching TRBD1. CDR1 and CDR2 from the germline V gene are SGHRS and YFSETQ. CDR3 length: 15 amino acids. The junction had 11 bases not matched to a gene; V was cut back by 5 bases and J by 7 bases.

This rearrangement joins TRBV6-6 to TRBJ2-7; D is uncertain. Germline V CDR1 and CDR2: MNHNY, SVGAGI (reference sequence). The CDR3 totals 14 residues. Trimming removed 6 bases at V and 0 bases at J, with 12 bases between. Here the CDR3 reads CASRPYGPSYEQYF. The CDR3 nucleotides read TGTGCCAGCAGGCCTTATGGGCCCTCCTACGAGCAGTACTTC.

The genes are TRBV5-1 and TRBJ2-1, with a weak D call TRBD1 (6 bases). The CDR3 spans 14 residues. Germline CDR1 and CDR2: SGHRS and YFSETQ. Trimming removed 0 bases from V and 5 bases from J, with 9 bases in between. CDR3 nucleotides: TGCGCCAGCAGCTTGGGGACAGCGAACAATGAGCAGTTCTTC. Translation gives CASSLGTANNEQFF.

The chain joins TRBV5-1 to TRBJ1-1; 7 bases are a match to TRBD1. Trimming took 4 bases from V and 0 from J; bases not matched to a gene: 9. This CDR3 spans 16 amino acids. The germline CDR1 and CDR2 sequences are SGHRS and YFSETQ. CDR3 protein: CASSEPGQLVNTEAFF. CDR3 in DNA: TGCGCCAGCAGCGAACCGGGACAGTTAGTGAACACTGAAGCTTTCTTT.

This clone occurred a few times. The chain carries TRBV5-1 and TRBJ2-7, with 10 bases identical to TRBD1. The CDR3 length is 15 residues. Germline-derived CDR1 and CDR2 are SGHRS and YFSETQ. Trimming removed 4 bases from V and 4 bases from J; junction bases left unmatched: 8. The CDR3 spells CASSREGQGVYEQYF. The CDR3 coding sequence is TGCGCCAGCAGCCGCGAAGGACAGGGGGTATACGAGCAGTACTTC. The full variable domain, with the rest looked up from reference TRBV5-1 and TRBJ2-7, is KAGVTQTPRYLIKTRGQQVTLSCSPISGHRSVSWYQQTPGQGLQFLFEYFSETQRNKGNFPGRFSGRQFSNSRSEMNVSTLELGDSALYLCASSREGQGVYEQYFGPGTRLTVT.

The chain couples TRBV28 to TRBJ1-5, with 8 positions matching TRBD1. V dropped 6 bases and J dropped 3; count of bases not matched to a gene: 10. Germline V lookup: CDR1 MDHEN, CDR2 SYDVKM. The CDR3 contains 16 residues. CDR3 nucleotide sequence: TGTGCCAGCAGCCGAAGCCGGACAGGGCTCAATCAGCCCCAGCATTTT. Amino acid sequence: CASSRSRTGLNQPQHF.

The chain combines TRBV28 with TRBJ2-5; D perhaps matches TRBD2 (6 bases). The J call may not be correct, given that the DNA end is closer to TRBJ2-7. Looked up from germline, CDR1 is MDHEN and CDR2 is SYDVKM. The CDR3 loop spans 12 amino acids. The CDR3 region has the DNA TGTGCCAGCAACACGGGGGTCGGCGAGCAGTACTTC. Protein: CASNTGVGEQYF.

The chain combines TRBV5-1 with TRBJ2-3, with D possibly being TRBD2 (5 bases). Deletions cut 0 bases from V and 5 bases from J, with 13 bases between. Germline V lookup: CDR1 SGHRS, CDR2 YFSETQ. The CDR3 totals 15 residues. The CDR3 coding sequence is TGCGCCAGCAGCTTGGGTGGTAGCGCCCAAGATACGCAGTATTTT. This translates into CASSLGGSAQDTQYF.

V usage is TRBV5-8 and J usage is TRBJ2-3; D is perhaps TRBD1 (6 bases). V dropped 4 bases and J dropped 1 base, with 16 bases sitting between them. Germline V gene data show CDR1 as SGHTS and CDR2 as YDEGEE. CDR3 length: 16 residues. CDR3 protein: CASSQGTAHRTDTQYF. The CDR3 nucleotides are TGTGCCAGCAGCCAGGGGACGGCCCACCGCACAGATACGCAGTATTTT.

V and J are TRBV28 and TRBJ1-2; the D gene is possibly TRBD1 (5 bases). In germline, CDR1 is MDHEN, CDR2 SYDVKM. Between the trimmed V and J ends, which lost 4 bases and 8 bases, there was a span of 17 bases. This CDR3 comprises 14 residues. The CDR3 spells CASSSDPQGAGYTF. Written as DNA, the CDR3 is TGTGCCAGCAGTTCTGACCCCCAAGGGGCGGGCTACACCTTC.

Worth noting for this clone: This CDR3 fails to terminate in the conserved phenylalanine or tryptophan, so it likely reflects a read error. No DNA is shown, since the ends of the CDR3 on it are uncertain; the CDR3 is the one TCRdb lists. This chain links TRBV19 with TRBJ1-6. From germline, CDR1 is LNHDA and CDR2 SQIVND (reference sequence). The CDR3 is 11 amino acids in total, end residues counted. The CDR3 loop reads CARTPTPRAWL.

J is TRBJ2-5 and V is TRBV5-4, with D perhaps matching TRBD1 (5 bases). Trimming cost V 1 base and J 1 base, with 11 bases left between them. The germline V gene has CDR1 SGHNT and CDR2 YYREEE (reference sequence). There are 15 residues in the CDR3. The CDR3 region has the DNA TGTGCCAGCAGCTTGCGACAGACTGGCCAAGAGACCCAGTACTTC. Residues: CASSLRQTGQETQYF.

V and J are TRBV9 and TRBJ1-5; D remains ambiguous. This CDR3 has 15 residues. Germline V gene data show CDR1 as SGDLS and CDR2 as YYNGEE. Trimming took 0 bases from V and 6 from J, leaving 13 bases between them. The CDR3 spells CASSVGADGPQPQHF. The CDR3 coding sequence is TGTGCCAGCAGCGTAGGGGCTGATGGTCCTCAGCCCCAGCATTTT.

The gene calls are TRBV6-1 and TRBJ1-5; D is ambiguous. The CDR3 covers 10 residues. The V gene lost 7 bases and the J gene lost 6 bases, with 4 bases spanning the gap. Germline CDR1 reads MNHNS; CDR2 reads SASEGT. CDR3 region: CASNSQPQHF. As DNA, the CDR3 is TGTGCCAGCAACAGTCAGCCCCAGCATTTT.

This chain joins TRBV19 and TRBJ2-3; TRBD2 agrees at 13 bases. Germline CDR1 reads LNHDA; CDR2 reads SQIVND (reference sequence). This CDR3 contains 16 residues. J lost 4 bases, V lost 6 bases, and 7 bases had no gene match. The DNA of the CDR3 is TGTGCCAGTAGAAAACTAGCGGGGGGGCAATCAGATACGCAGTATTTT. Encoded protein: CASRKLAGGQSDTQYF.

This clone was seen more than once but under ten times. V and J are TRBV20-1 and TRBJ2-1; D gene ambiguous. The CDR3 has 10 residues. The ends were cut back, 3 bases at V and 9 bases at J, with 6 bases in the middle. The germline CDR1 and CDR2 sequences are DFQATT and SNEGSKA (reference sequence). The CDR3 sequence: CSASASEQFF. In DNA, the CDR3 is TGCAGTGCTAGTGCGTCTGAGCAGTTCTTC.

The rearrangement uses TRBV7-6 and TRBJ1-1; D is perhaps TRBD1 (6 bases). Germline lookup yields CDR1 SGHVS and CDR2 FNYEAQ. Trimming pared 5 bases from V and 0 bases from J, leaving 10 bases between. This CDR3 has 14 residues. This CDR3 reads CASSRQDVNTEAFF. The CDR3 DNA reads TGTGCCAGCAGCAGACAGGATGTGAACACTGAAGCTTTCTTT.

The CDR3 here is CASSTGLATTQYF. CDR3 bases: TGTGCCAGCAGCACGGGGTTAGCAACTACGCAGTATTTT. The chain links TRBV11-2 to TRBJ2-3; D possibly corresponds to TRBD2 (5 bases). CDR3 length: 13 residues. Trimming took off 5 bases at V and 8 bases at J, with 14 bases between the two ends. The V gene's germline CDR1 is SGHAT and CDR2 FQNNGV. Drawing the rest from reference TRBV11-2 and TRBJ2-3, the complete variable domain is EAGVAQSPRYKIIEKRQSVAFWCNPISGHATLYWYQQILGQGPKLLIQFQNNGVVDDSQLPKDRFSAERLKGVDSTLKIQPAKLEDSAVYLCASSTGLATTQYFGPGTRLTVL.

V usage is TRBV25-1 and J usage is TRBJ1-4; 8 bases are shared with TRBD1. Per the germline V gene, CDR1 is MGHDK and CDR2 is SYGVNS. V shed 5 bases, J shed 8 bases, and the junction held 13 bases outside the gene matches. CDR3 length: 16 residues. The CDR3 loop is CASSKSIQGAGEKLFF. The CDR3 bases are TGTGCCAGCAGTAAATCGATTCAGGGGGCAGGAGAAAAACTGTTTTTT.

The genes are TRBV5-1 and TRBJ1-1, with D hard to call. Germline CDR1 and CDR2: SGHRS and YFSETQ. This CDR3 has 14 residues. The V end was cut by 2 bases, the J end by 0 bases, with 8 bases between. DNA of the CDR3: TGCGCCAGCAGCTTCGGGGTTGTGAACACTGAAGCTTTCTTT. It codes for CASSFGVVNTEAFF.